This TCR beta chain was identified during a study of CD8 T cells in ankylosing spondylitis. Study conclusions and caveats: In reactive arthritis synovial fluid and blood, some motif variants had been reported before. From matched ankylosing spondylitis synovial fluid, disease-linked clones were reportedly recovered at significantly enriched levels. One TCR beta motif, made up of 7 or 8 highly homologous variants, appeared characteristic of ankylosing spondylitis blood. Clones linked to the disease showed a CD8+ phenotype. They occurred at relatively low frequencies in peripheral blood.

Each CDR3 protein gets one entry after TCRdb re-called the 5' RACE reads with MiXCR. The table shows approximately 540,000 distinct CDR3 sequences, with more than 9.5% occurring only once. This clonotype was detected a few times. The target antigen is unknown. The V gene's germline CDR1 is SGHDN and CDR2 FVKESK. Trimming removed 2 bases at V and 0 bases at J, with 19 bases between. CDR3 length: 18 residues. The source is a male donor with ankylosing spondylitis. The rearrangement uses TRBV14 and TRBJ1-1, with D perhaps TRBD1 (5 bases). The sample taken for sequencing was blood, either unsorted or a sorted T cell fraction (not recorded which). The CDR3 here is CASSQRTGTPAVNTEAFF. DNA for the CDR3: TGTGCCAGCAGCCAACGCACCGGGACCCCAGCGGTGAACACTGAAGCTTTCTTT.